These 8 T cell receptor beta chains share one sample of origin, sequenced in a study of memory CD4+ T cells and cytomegalovirus serostatus. The protocol was immunoSEQ multiplex PCR, while the TCRdb copy is restricted to in-frame clones and leaves out a portion. The sample shows fewer than 35,000 clones, about 80% of them seen only once. Single viable CD3+CD4+CD8-CD45RO+ cells were sorted as the memory CD4+ T cells. The sequenced material came from memory CD4+ T cells from blood. Source of these receptors: an adult in good health and CMV-seronegative.

V usage is TRBV7-9 and J usage is TRBJ1-2; D not resolved. CDR1 and CDR2 from the germline V gene are SEHNR and FQNEAQ (reference sequence). The CDR3 is 17 residues long. Trimming shortened V by 1 base and J by 1 base, and 16 bases separated the two germline ends. The CDR3 bases are TGTGCCAGCAGCTTAGTAACGGCAGCCCTGGGTAACTATGGCTACACCTTC. Translated, it gives CASSLVTAALGNYGYTF. Complete variable domain (other parts from reference TRBV7-9 and TRBJ1-2): DTGVSQNPRHKITKRGQNVTFRCDPISEHNRLYWYRQTLGQGPEFLTYFQNEAQLEKSRLLSDRFSAERPKGSFSTLEIQRTEQGDSAMYLCASSLVTAALGNYGYTFGSGTRLTVV.

V and J are TRBV5-4 and TRBJ2-6; a possible D gene is TRBD1 (7 bases). Looked up from germline, CDR1 is SGHNT and CDR2 is YYREEE (reference sequence). The CDR3 loop spans 19 amino acids. Trimming took off 4 bases at V and 0 bases at J, with 20 bases between the two ends. Here the CDR3 reads CASSPQGGLMSSGANVLTF. The CDR3 DNA is TGTGCCAGCAGCCCCCAGGGGGGACTTATGAGCTCTGGGGCCAACGTCCTGACTTTC.

V is TRBV7-9 and J is TRBJ2-2; TRBD1 matches at 7 bases. Unmatched junction bases numbered 9, after V lost 5 bases and J lost 12 bases. CDR1 SEHNR and CDR2 FQNEAQ come from the germline V gene (reference sequence). CDR3 size: 13 residues. The CDR3 bases are TGTGCCAGCAGCGTGACAGGGACGAGTAAGCTGTTTTTT. Translated: CASSVTGTSKLFF.

J is TRBJ2-7 and V is TRBV7-8; TRBD1 aligns across 9 bases. Looked up from germline, CDR1 is SGHVS and CDR2 is FQNEAQ. This CDR3 comprises 14 residues. The trim removed 5 bases at V and 4 bases at J, leaving 6 bases unmatched. This CDR3 reads CASSLSGQGYEQYF. CDR3 nucleotides: TGTGCCAGCAGCCTCTCGGGACAGGGTTACGAGCAGTACTTC.

The chain joins TRBV28 to TRBJ1-2; D uncertain. The germline V gene has CDR1 MDHEN and CDR2 SYDVKM. The CDR3 consists of 17 residues. V was clipped by 4 bases and J by 2 bases, with 20 bases between them. The CDR3 nucleotides are TGTGCCAGCAGTTCCGACTCGGGGAGGAGGCCCAACTATGGCTACACCTTC. It specifies CASSSDSGRRPNYGYTF.

The CDR3 loop reads CATITSGSTHEQFF. The CDR3 DNA reads as TGTGCCACTATTACTAGCGGGAGTACCCATGAGCAGTTCTTC. This rearrangement joins TRBV10-3 to TRBJ2-1; 11 positions match TRBD2. Germline loops: CDR1 ENHRY, CDR2 SYGVKD. The CDR3 runs 14 residues. V shed 10 bases, J shed 8 bases, and the junction held 10 bases outside the gene matches.

In its sample, this clone was seen once. V is TRBV5-4 and J is TRBJ2-2; 12 bases are shared with TRBD2. The V gene end was trimmed by 4 bases and the J gene end by 1 base; junction bases not matched to a gene: 5. The CDR3 runs 17 residues. Per germline, CDR1 SGHNT and CDR2 YYREEE (reference sequence). The CDR3 coding sequence is TGTGCCAGCAGCCCCGGACTAGCGGGGCAGAACACCGGGGAGCTGTTTTTT. Amino acid sequence: CASSPGLAGQNTGELFF.

This chain connects TRBV6-5 to TRBJ1-3; unclear D gene. V gave up 0 bases and J gave up 4 bases, with 10 bases separating them. Germline CDR1 is MNHEY and CDR2 is SVGAGI. The CDR3 sequence is 15 residues long. CDR3 DNA: TGTGCCAGCAGTTACTCGAACCGGGTGGGAAACACCATATATTTT. It codes for CASSYSNRVGNTIYF.